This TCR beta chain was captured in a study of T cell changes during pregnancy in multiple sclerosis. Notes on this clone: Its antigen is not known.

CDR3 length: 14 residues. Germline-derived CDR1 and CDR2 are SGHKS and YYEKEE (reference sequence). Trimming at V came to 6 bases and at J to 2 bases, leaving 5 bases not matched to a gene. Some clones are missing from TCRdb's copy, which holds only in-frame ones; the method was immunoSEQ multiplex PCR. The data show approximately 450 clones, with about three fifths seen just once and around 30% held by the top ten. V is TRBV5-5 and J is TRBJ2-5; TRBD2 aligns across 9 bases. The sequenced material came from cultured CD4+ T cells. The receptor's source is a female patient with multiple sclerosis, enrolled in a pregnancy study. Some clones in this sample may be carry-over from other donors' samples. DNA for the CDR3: TGTGCCAGCACCACGACTAGCGGTCAAGAGACCCAGTACTTC. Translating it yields CASTTTSGQETQYF.